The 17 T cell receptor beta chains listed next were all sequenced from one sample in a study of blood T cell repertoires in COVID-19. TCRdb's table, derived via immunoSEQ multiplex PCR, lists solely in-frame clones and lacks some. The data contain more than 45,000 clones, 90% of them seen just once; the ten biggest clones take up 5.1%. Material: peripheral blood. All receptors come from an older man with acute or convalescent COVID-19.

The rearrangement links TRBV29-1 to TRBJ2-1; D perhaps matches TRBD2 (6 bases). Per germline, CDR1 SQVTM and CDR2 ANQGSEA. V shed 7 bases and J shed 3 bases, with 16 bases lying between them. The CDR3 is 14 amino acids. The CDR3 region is CSGKTSLSYNEQFF. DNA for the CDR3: TGCAGCGGTAAAACTAGCCTAAGCTACAATGAGCAGTTCTTC.

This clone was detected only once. CDR3 region: CATSTRTGEGIYGYTF. The CDR3 nucleotides read TGTGCCACCAGCACGCGGACAGGGGAAGGGATCTATGGCTACACCTTC. The chain combines TRBV15 with TRBJ1-2; TRBD1 aligns across 9 bases. Germline V lookup: CDR1 LNHNV, CDR2 YYDKDF (reference sequence). The trim removed 4 bases at V and 4 bases at J, leaving 10 bases unmatched. CDR3 length equals 16 residues.

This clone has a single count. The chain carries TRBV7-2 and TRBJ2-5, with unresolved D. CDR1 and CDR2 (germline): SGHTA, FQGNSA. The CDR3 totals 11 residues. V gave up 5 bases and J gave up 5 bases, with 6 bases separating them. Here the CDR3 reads CASSDWETQYF. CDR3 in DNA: TGTGCCAGCAGCGACTGGGAGACCCAGTACTTC.

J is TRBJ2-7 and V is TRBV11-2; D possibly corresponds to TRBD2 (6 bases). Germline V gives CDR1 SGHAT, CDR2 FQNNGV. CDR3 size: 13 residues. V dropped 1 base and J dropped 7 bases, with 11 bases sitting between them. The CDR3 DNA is TGTGCCAGCAGCTTAGTCGGGGGTTGGGAGCAGTACTTC. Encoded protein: CASSLVGGWEQYF.

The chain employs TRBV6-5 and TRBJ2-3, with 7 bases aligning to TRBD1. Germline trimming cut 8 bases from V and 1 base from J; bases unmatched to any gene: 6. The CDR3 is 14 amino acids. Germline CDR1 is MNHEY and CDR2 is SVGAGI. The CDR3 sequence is CASRTGPGTDTQYF. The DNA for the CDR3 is TGTGCCAGCCGGACAGGACCTGGCACAGATACGCAGTATTTT.

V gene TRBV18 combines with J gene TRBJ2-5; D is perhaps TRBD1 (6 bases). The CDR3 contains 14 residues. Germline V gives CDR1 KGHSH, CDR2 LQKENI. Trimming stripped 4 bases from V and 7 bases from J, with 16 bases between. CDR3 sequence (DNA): TGTGCCAGCTCACGACGGGACACGGCAGCGACCCAGTACTTC. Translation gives CASSRRDTAATQYF.

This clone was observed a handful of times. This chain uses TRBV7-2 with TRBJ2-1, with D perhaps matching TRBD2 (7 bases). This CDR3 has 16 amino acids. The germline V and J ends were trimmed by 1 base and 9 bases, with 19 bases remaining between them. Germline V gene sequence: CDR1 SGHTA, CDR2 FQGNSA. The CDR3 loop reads CASSLGRGPEGSEQFF. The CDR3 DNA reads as TGTGCCAGCAGCTTAGGGCGGGGGCCCGAGGGAAGTGAGCAGTTCTTC.

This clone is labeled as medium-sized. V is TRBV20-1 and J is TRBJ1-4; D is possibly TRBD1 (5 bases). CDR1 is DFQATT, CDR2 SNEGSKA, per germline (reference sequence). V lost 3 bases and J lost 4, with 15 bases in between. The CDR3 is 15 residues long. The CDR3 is CSASPGVGINEKLFF. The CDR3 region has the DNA TGCAGTGCTAGTCCGGGGGTAGGGATTAATGAAAAACTGTTTTTT.

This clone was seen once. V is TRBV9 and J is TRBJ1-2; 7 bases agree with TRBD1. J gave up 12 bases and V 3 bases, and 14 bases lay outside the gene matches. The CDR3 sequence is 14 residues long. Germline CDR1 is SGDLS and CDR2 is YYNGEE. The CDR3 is CASSARQGRGGHTF. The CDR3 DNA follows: TGTGCCAGCAGCGCCAGACAGGGTAGGGGTGGACACACCTTC.

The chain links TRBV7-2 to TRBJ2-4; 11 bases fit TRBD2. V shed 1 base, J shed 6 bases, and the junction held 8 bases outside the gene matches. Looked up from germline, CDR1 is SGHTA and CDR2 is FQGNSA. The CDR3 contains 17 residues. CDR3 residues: CASSLGRLAGLGNIQYF. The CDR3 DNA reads TGTGCCAGCAGCTTAGGTCGACTAGCGGGGCTGGGAAACATTCAGTACTTC.

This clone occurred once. This CDR3 reads CASSQDWRGTDTQYF. The CDR3 DNA sequence: TGTGCCAGCAGCCAAGACTGGAGAGGCACAGATACGCAGTATTTT. The chain couples TRBV4-2 to TRBJ2-3; D gene ambiguous. V was clipped by 0 bases and J by 1 base, with 8 bases between them. The CDR3 runs 15 residues. Germline-derived CDR1 and CDR2 are LGHNA and YNFKEQ.

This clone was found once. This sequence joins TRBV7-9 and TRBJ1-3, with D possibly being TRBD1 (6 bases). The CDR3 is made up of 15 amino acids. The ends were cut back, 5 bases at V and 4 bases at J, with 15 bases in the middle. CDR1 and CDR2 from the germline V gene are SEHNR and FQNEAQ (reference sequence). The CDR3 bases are TGTGCCAGCAGCCCTAACCAGGGGTGGGGAAACACCATATATTTT. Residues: CASSPNQGWGNTIYF.

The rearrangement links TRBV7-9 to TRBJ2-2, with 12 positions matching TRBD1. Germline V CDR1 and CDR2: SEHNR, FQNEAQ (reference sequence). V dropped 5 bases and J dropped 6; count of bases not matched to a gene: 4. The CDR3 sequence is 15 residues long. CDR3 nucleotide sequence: TGTGCCAGCAGCGTCCGGGACAGGGGGCCCGGGGAGCTGTTTTTT. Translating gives CASSVRDRGPGELFF. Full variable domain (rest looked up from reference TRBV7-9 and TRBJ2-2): DTGVSQNPRHKITKRGQNVTFRCDPISEHNRLYWYRQTLGQGPEFLTYFQNEAQLEKSRLLSDRFSAERPKGSFSTLEIQRTEQGDSAMYLCASSVRDRGPGELFFGEGSRLTVL.

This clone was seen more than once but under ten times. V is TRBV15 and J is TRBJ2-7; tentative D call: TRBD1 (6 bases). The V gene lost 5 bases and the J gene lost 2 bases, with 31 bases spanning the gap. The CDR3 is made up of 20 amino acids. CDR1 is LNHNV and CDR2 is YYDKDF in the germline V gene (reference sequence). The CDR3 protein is CATSPTAAAPLGTSPYEQYF. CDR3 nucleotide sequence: TGTGCCACCAGCCCGACGGCGGCCGCCCCCCTAGGGACATCCCCCTACGAGCAGTACTTC.

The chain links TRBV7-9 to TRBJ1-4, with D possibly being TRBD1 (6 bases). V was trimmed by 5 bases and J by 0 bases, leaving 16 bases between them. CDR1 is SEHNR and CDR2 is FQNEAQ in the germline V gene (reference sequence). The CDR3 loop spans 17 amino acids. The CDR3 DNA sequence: TGTGCCAGCAGCCCCAGAAGAGGGGGAGCAACTAATGAAAAACTGTTTTTT. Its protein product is CASSPRRGGATNEKLFF. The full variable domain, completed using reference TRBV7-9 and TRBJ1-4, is DTGVSQNPRHKITKRGQNVTFRCDPISEHNRLYWYRQTLGQGPEFLTYFQNEAQLEKSRLLSDRFSAERPKGSFSTLEIQRTEQGDSAMYLCASSPRRGGATNEKLFFGSGTQLSVL.

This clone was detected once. CDR3 region: CASSLAGSNEKLFF. In DNA form, the CDR3 reads TGTGCCAGCAGCCTGGCAGGGTCTAATGAAAAACTGTTTTTT. V usage is TRBV7-9 and J usage is TRBJ1-4; D may be TRBD1 (5 bases). V lost 5 bases and J 3 bases, leaving 10 bases between the germline ends. Germline values: CDR1 SEHNR, CDR2 FQNEAQ (reference sequence). This CDR3 is 14 amino acids long.

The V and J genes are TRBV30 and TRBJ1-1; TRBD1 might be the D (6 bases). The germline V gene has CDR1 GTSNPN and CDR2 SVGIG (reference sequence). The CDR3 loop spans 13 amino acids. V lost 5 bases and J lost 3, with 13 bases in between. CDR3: CAWYTGRYTEAFF. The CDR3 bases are TGTGCCTGGTATACAGGGAGATACACTGAAGCTTTCTTT.